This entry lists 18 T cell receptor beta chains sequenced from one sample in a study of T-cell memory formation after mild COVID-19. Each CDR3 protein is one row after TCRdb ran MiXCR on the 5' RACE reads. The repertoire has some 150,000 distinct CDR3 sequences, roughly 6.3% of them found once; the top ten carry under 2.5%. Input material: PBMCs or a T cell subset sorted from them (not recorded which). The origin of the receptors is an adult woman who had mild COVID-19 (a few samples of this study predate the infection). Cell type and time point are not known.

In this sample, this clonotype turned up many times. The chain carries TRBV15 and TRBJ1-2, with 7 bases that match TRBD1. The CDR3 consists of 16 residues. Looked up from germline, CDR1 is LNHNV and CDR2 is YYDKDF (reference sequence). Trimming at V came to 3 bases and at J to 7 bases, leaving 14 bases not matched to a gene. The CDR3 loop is CATSSTSTTGMGGYTF. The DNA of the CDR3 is TGTGCCACCAGCAGCACCTCTACGACAGGGATGGGTGGCTACACCTTC.

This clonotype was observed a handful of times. The CDR3 nucleotides read TGTGCCAGCAGCCAAGTGGGGACAGTTGTAACCTCCTACGAGCAGTACTTC. It codes for CASSQVGTVVTSYEQYF. The V gene is TRBV14, the J gene TRBJ2-7; 7 nucleotides line up with TRBD1. This CDR3 contains 17 residues. Germline CDR1 and CDR2: SGHDN and FVKESK. V was clipped by 1 base and J by 0 bases; unmatched bases: 9.

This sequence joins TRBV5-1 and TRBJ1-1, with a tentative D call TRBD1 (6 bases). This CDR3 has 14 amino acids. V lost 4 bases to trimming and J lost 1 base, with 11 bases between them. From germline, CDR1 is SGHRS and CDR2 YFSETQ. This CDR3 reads CASSDRTENTEAFF. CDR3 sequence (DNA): TGCGCCAGCAGCGACCGGACAGAGAACACTGAAGCTTTCTTT.

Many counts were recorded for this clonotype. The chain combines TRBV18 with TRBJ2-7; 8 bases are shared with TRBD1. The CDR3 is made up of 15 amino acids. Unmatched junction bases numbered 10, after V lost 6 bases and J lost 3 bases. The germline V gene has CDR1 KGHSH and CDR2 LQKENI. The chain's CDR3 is CASSSGGQGLYEQYF. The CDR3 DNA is TGTGCCAGCTCCTCAGGAGGACAGGGACTCTACGAGCAGTACTTC.

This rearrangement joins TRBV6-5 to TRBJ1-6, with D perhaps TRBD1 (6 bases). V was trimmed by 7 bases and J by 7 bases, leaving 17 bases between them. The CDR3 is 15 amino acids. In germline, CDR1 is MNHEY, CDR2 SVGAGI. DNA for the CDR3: TGTGCCAGCACCCTTAGGGTCAGGGGAAATTCACCCCTCCACTTT. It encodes CASTLRVRGNSPLHF.

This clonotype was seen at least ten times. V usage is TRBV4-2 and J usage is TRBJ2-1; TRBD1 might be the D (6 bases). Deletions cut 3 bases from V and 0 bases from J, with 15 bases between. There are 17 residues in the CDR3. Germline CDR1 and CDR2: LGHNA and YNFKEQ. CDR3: CASSQAWGLSSYNEQFF. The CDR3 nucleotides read TGTGCCAGCAGCCAGGCCTGGGGGCTTAGCTCCTACAATGAGCAGTTCTTC.

The CDR3 DNA follows: TGTGCCAGCACCACGTTTGAGACCCAGTACTTC. Protein: CASTTFETQYF. The chain combines TRBV2 with TRBJ2-5; no firm D call. The V gene's germline CDR1 is SNHLY and CDR2 FYNNEI. The germline V and J ends were trimmed by 7 bases and 5 bases, with 8 bases remaining between them. CDR3 size: 11 residues.

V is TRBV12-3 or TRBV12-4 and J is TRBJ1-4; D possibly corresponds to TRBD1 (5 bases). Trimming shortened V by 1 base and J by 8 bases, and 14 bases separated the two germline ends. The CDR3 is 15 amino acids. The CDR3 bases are TGTGCCAGCAGTTTAGTTGTCGGGACCGCAGAAAAACTGTTTTTT. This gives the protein CASSLVVGTAEKLFF.

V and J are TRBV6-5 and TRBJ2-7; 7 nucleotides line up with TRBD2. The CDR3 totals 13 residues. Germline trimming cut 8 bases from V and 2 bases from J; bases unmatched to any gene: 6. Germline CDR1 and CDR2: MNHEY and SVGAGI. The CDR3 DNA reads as TGTGCCAGCGGTTCTAGCGGCGCCTACGAGCAGTACTTC. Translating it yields CASGSSGAYEQYF.

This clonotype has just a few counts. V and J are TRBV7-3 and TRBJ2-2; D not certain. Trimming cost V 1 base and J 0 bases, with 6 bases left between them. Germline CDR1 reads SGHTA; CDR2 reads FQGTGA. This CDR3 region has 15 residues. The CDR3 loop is CASSLSGANTGELFF. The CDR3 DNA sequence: TGTGCCAGCAGCTTAAGCGGCGCGAACACCGGGGAGCTGTTTTTT. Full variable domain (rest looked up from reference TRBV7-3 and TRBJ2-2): GAGVSQTPSNKVTEKGKYVELRCDPISGHTALYWYRQSLGQGPEFLIYFQGTGAADDSGLPNDRFFAVRPEGSVSTLKIQRTERGDSAVYLCASSLSGANTGELFFGEGSRLTVL.

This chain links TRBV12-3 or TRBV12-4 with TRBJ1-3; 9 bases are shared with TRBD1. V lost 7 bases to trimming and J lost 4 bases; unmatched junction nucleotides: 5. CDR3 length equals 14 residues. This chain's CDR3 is CASIRGTGGNTIYF. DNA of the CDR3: TGTGCCAGCATCCGAGGGACAGGGGGAAACACCATATATTTT.

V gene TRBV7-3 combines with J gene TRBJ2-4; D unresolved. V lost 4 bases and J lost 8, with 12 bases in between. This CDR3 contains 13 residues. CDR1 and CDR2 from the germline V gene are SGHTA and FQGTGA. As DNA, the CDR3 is TGTGCCAGCAGCTCCGGAAGAAGGGACATTCAGTACTTC. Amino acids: CASSSGRRDIQYF.

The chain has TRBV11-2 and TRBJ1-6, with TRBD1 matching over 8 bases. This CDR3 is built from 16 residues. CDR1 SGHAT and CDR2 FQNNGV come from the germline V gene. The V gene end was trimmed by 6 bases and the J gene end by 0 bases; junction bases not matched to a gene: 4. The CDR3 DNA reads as TGTGCCAGCAGGTTAACAGGGGGCTCCTATAATTCACCCCTCCACTTT. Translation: CASRLTGGSYNSPLHF.

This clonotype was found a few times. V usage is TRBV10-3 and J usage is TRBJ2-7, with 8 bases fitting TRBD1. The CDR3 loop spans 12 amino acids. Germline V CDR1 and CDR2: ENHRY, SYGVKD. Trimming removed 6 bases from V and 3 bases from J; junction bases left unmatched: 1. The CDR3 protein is CAISGQGYEQYF. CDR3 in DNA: TGTGCCATCAGCGGACAGGGCTACGAGCAGTACTTC.

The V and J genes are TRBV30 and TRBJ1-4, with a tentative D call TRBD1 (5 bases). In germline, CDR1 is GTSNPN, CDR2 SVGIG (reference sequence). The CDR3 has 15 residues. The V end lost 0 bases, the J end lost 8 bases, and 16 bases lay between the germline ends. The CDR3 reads CAWSVRREVGEKLFF. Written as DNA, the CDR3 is TGTGCCTGGAGTGTACGCAGGGAGGTTGGAGAAAAACTGTTTTTT.

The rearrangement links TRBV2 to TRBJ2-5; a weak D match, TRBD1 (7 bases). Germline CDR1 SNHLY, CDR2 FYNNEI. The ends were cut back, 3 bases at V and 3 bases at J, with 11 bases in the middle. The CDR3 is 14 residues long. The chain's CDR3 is CASSDGGGKETQYF. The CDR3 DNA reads TGTGCCAGCAGTGATGGAGGGGGCAAAGAGACCCAGTACTTC. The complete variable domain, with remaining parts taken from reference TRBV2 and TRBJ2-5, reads EPEVTQTPSHQVTQMGQEVILRCVPISNHLYFYWYRQILGQKVEFLVSFYNNEISEKSEIFDDQFSVERPDGSNFTLKIRSTKLEDSAMYFCASSDGGGKETQYFGPGTRLLVL.

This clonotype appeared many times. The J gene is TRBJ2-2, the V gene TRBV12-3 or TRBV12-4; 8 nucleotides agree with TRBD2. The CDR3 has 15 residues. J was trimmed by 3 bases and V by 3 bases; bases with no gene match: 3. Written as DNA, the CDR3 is TGTGCCAGCAGTTTGAGCGGGGGACACACCGGGGAGCTGTTTTTT. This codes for CASSLSGGHTGELFF.

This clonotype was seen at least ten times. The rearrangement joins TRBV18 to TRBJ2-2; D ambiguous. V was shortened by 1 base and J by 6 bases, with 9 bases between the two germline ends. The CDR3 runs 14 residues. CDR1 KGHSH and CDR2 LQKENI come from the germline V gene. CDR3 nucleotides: TGTGCCAGCTCACCACTACCCGGGTCCGGGGAGCTGTTTTTT. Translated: CASSPLPGSGELFF.